The 13 T cell receptor beta chains listed next were all sequenced from one sample in a study of cytotoxic CD8 clonotypes in ibrutinib-treated CLL. Assay used: immunoSEQ multiplex PCR; TCRdb lists only in-frame clones, some missing. Here the sample spans around 330,000 clones, over 60% being singletons. The sample consisted of PBMCs, taken after 36 months of ibrutinib treatment. The receptors were gathered from a human donor with chronic lymphocytic leukemia.

J is TRBJ2-3 and V is TRBV13, with 12 bases lining up with TRBD2. The CDR3 totals 17 residues. Trimming cost V 0 bases and J 2 bases; bases outside gene matches: 3. CDR1 and CDR2 from the germline V gene are PRHDT and FYEKMQ (reference sequence). CDR3 in amino acids: CASSLGTSGGFTDTQYF. As DNA, the CDR3 is TGTGCCAGCAGCTTAGGAACTAGCGGGGGGTTCACAGATACGCAGTATTTT.

This clone appeared a single time. The V and J genes are TRBV29-1 and TRBJ1-1; the D gene is possibly TRBD1 (5 bases). The CDR3 totals 12 residues. V lost 5 bases and J lost 5, with 12 bases in between. CDR1 is SQVTM, CDR2 ANQGSEA, per germline. Here the CDR3 DNA reads TGCAGCGTTTACAGGACCGGGACTGAAGCTTTCTTT. It encodes CSVYRTGTEAFF.

This chain uses TRBV29-1 with TRBJ2-3; D ambiguous. The CDR3 is 12 residues long. Deletions cut 5 bases from V and 6 bases from J, with 12 bases between. Germline CDR1 is SQVTM and CDR2 is ANQGSEA. CDR3 in DNA: TGCAGCGTTCTTTTACTACTGGATACGCAGTATTTT. Its translation: CSVLLLLDTQYF.

The V call is TRBV6-5, the J call TRBJ1-1, with TRBD1 as a possible D gene (6 bases). Trimming took off 4 bases at V and 8 bases at J, with 20 bases between the two ends. Germline V gene data show CDR1 as MNHEY and CDR2 as SVGAGI. The CDR3 is made up of 15 amino acids. CDR3 coding DNA: TGTGCCAGCAGTTTTAACGGGGGGGGCGCGACAGAAGCTTTCTTT. The encoded protein is CASSFNGGGATEAFF.

The rearrangement joins TRBV2 to TRBJ1-5; D unresolved. The CDR3 consists of 12 residues. The germline V and J ends were trimmed by 5 bases and 7 bases, with 9 bases remaining between them. Germline CDR1 SNHLY, CDR2 FYNNEI. CDR3 coding DNA: TGTGCCAGCAGTCTCGTTGCCCAGCCCCAGCATTTT. This codes for CASSLVAQPQHF.

The chain recombines TRBV18 with TRBJ2-1; no clear D. The CDR3 totals 16 residues. V gave up 4 bases and J gave up 6 bases, with 19 bases separating them. CDR1 and CDR2 (germline): KGHSH, LQKENI. The CDR3 DNA sequence: TGTGCCAGCTCACAGTACGGGCCTCCGGCCCCCAATGAGCAGTTCTTC. Translation: CASSQYGPPAPNEQFF.

The chain employs TRBV11-3 and TRBJ2-7; TRBD2 agrees at 7 bases. In germline, CDR1 is SGHNT, CDR2 YENEEA. V dropped 5 bases and J dropped 4; count of bases not matched to a gene: 8. The CDR3 is 14 residues long. CDR3 protein: CASSPGDYWYEQYF. The CDR3 DNA sequence: TGTGCCAGCAGCCCGGGGGACTACTGGTACGAGCAGTACTTC.

The chain joins TRBV19 to TRBJ1-1; perhaps TRBD1 as D (6 bases). Germline V CDR1 and CDR2: LNHDA, SQIVND (reference sequence). V was clipped by 4 bases and J by 6 bases, with 9 bases between them. This CDR3 region has 12 residues. The CDR3 spells CASSRRTAEAFF. Here the CDR3 DNA reads TGTGCCAGTAGTAGGAGGACAGCTGAAGCTTTCTTT. Looking up the rest from reference TRBV19 and TRBJ1-1 gives the full variable domain: DGGITQSPKYLFRKEGQNVTLSCEQNLNHDAMYWYRQDPGQGLRLIYYSQIVNDFQKGDIAEGYSVSREKKESFPLTVTSAQKNPTAFYLCASSRRTAEAFFGQGTRLTVV.

The V call is TRBV10-3, the J call TRBJ1-1, with a tentative D call TRBD1 (5 bases). The CDR3 has 15 residues. The germline CDR1 and CDR2 sequences are ENHRY and SYGVKD. V lost 0 bases and J 6 bases, leaving 14 bases between the germline ends. The CDR3 DNA reads TGTGCCATCAGTGAGTCGGGGCGGCAGGGCGCTGAAGCTTTCTTT. It is translated as CAISESGRQGAEAFF.

The chain employs TRBV5-1 and TRBJ2-1, with 10 bases fitting TRBD2. The CDR3 is made up of 16 amino acids. With V trimmed by 2 bases and J by 1 base, 3 bases remained unmatched. The V gene's germline CDR1 is SGHRS and CDR2 YFSETQ. This chain's CDR3 is CASSLISGGSYNEQFF. CDR3 nucleotide sequence: TGCGCCAGCAGCTTAATTAGCGGGGGGTCCTACAATGAGCAGTTCTTC.

This chain links TRBV14 with TRBJ2-7; 7 bases line up with TRBD1. CDR1 is SGHDN and CDR2 is FVKESK in the germline V gene. J lost 3 bases, V lost 0 bases, and 17 bases had no gene match. This CDR3 spans 19 amino acids. The CDR3 here is CASSQDRRKTGTADYEQYF. In DNA, the CDR3 is TGTGCCAGCAGCCAAGACCGAAGAAAGACCGGGACAGCAGACTACGAGCAGTACTTC.

This chain connects TRBV29-1 to TRBJ1-2; D perhaps matches TRBD1 (6 bases). CDR1 is SQVTM and CDR2 is ANQGSEA in the germline V gene. Trimming shortened V by 0 bases and J by 7 bases, and 15 bases separated the two germline ends. The CDR3 spans 14 residues. CDR3 nucleotide sequence: TGCAGCGTTGAAGACCAAGGACAGAATTTTGGCTACACCTTC. It codes for CSVEDQGQNFGYTF.

This clone turned up a few times. The chain combines TRBV27 with TRBJ1-4, with D unclear. The CDR3 loop spans 13 amino acids. Looked up from germline, CDR1 is MNHEY and CDR2 is SMNVEV (reference sequence). V lost 5 bases, J lost 6 bases, and 10 bases lay in between. The CDR3 region has the DNA TGTGCCAGCAGTCCCCTACTGGATGAAAAACTGTTTTTT. It specifies CASSPLLDEKLFF.